Below are 14 T cell receptor beta chains sequenced from a single sample in a study of cytomegalovirus exposure and HLA in healthy donors. The PCR used 60 Vbeta and 13 Jbeta primers. TCRdb's copy holds only in-frame clones and misses some; the assay was immunoSEQ multiplex PCR. Among some 150,000 clones, approximately 88% were seen once, and the ten largest hold around 1.4%. Source material: PBMCs. Receptors were obtained from a woman aged 18-29 years in good health and CMV-seronegative.

V usage is TRBV4-2 and J usage is TRBJ2-5; D not resolved. From germline, CDR1 is LGHNA and CDR2 YNFKEQ. The CDR3 has 19 residues. V was pared by 0 bases and J by 4 bases, with 24 bases between. The CDR3 sequence is CASSQERVHPFQVGETQYF. Here the CDR3 DNA reads TGTGCCAGCAGCCAAGAACGAGTTCATCCATTCCAGGTCGGAGAGACCCAGTACTTC.

The chain recombines TRBV10-3 with TRBJ1-6; 7 bases fit TRBD1. Germline assignment: CDR1 ENHRY and CDR2 SYGVKD. Unmatched junction bases numbered 8, after V lost 7 bases and J lost 8 bases. This CDR3 comprises 14 residues. CDR3 in amino acids: CAIKGGRGDSPLHF. The CDR3 DNA follows: TGTGCCATCAAGGGGGGCAGGGGGGATTCACCCCTCCACTTT.

V and J are TRBV5-8 and TRBJ2-7; D may be TRBD1 (5 bases). The CDR3 totals 16 residues. Trimming took off 1 base at V and 0 bases at J, with 14 bases between the two ends. Germline loops: CDR1 SGHTS, CDR2 YDEGEE. CDR3 in amino acids: CASSLMWGSSSYEQYF. CDR3 DNA sequence: TGTGCCAGCAGCTTGATGTGGGGCTCGAGCTCCTACGAGCAGTACTTC.

This chain connects TRBV5-1 to TRBJ1-1; TRBD1 might be the D (5 bases). Trimming left V 0 bases short and J 7 bases short, with 10 bases between. Per germline, CDR1 SGHRS and CDR2 YFSETQ. The CDR3 covers 13 residues. The CDR3 sequence is CASSLAWGGEAFF. CDR3 nucleotides: TGCGCCAGCAGCTTGGCCTGGGGGGGTGAAGCTTTCTTT.

This clone has just a few counts. CDR3 sequence reads: CASWTGETGNTIYF. CDR3 in DNA: TGTGCCAGCTGGACAGGGGAGACTGGAAACACCATATATTTT. The J gene is TRBJ1-3, the V gene TRBV6-5; TRBD1 aligns across 9 bases. The germline gives CDR1 MNHEY, CDR2 SVGAGI. CDR3 length: 14 residues. After removal of 8 bases from V and 2 bases from J, the junction contained 4 bases not matched to a gene.

This rearrangement joins TRBV30 to TRBJ2-4, with D maybe TRBD1 (5 bases). V lost 1 base, J lost 1 base, and 20 bases lay in between. Looked up from germline, CDR1 is GTSNPN and CDR2 is SVGIG (reference sequence). CDR3 size: 18 residues. The CDR3 protein is CAWSAGASGLRAKNIQYF. DNA for the CDR3: TGTGCCTGGAGTGCTGGGGCGTCTGGGCTTCGCGCCAAAAACATTCAGTACTTC. The full variable domain, with the rest looked up from reference TRBV30 and TRBJ2-4, is SQTIHQWPATLVQPVGSPLSLECTVEGTSNPNLYWYRQAAGRGLQLLFYSVGIGQISSEVPQNLSASRPQDRQFILSSKKLLLSDSGFYLCAWSAGASGLRAKNIQYFGAGTRLSVL.

The rearrangement joins TRBV10-3 to TRBJ2-1; 7 positions agree with TRBD1. After removal of 10 bases from V and 0 bases from J, the junction contained 6 bases not matched to a gene. CDR3 size: 14 residues. CDR1 ENHRY and CDR2 SYGVKD come from the germline V gene. CDR3 DNA: TGTGCCAGCCACAGGGGAAGCTCCTACAATGAGCAGTTCTTC. This translates into CASHRGSSYNEQFF.

The V call is TRBV9, the J call TRBJ2-3; no clear D gene. Trimming took 0 bases from V and 8 from J, leaving 7 bases between them. CDR1 is SGDLS, CDR2 YYNGEE, per germline. The CDR3 totals 12 residues. DNA of the CDR3: TGTGCCAGCAGCGTAGAGATCAGTACGCAGTATTTT. It yields the protein CASSVEISTQYF.

The genes are TRBV20-1 and TRBJ2-3; D gene uncertain. Germline CDR1 is DFQATT and CDR2 is SNEGSKA (reference sequence). Trimming took off 1 base at V and 4 bases at J, with 3 bases between the two ends. The CDR3 is 11 residues long. CDR3 in DNA: TGCAGTGCTAGAGTAGCAGATACGCAGTATTTT. Translating gives CSARVADTQYF.

This clone was seen more than once but under ten times. The CDR3 DNA reads as TGTGCCAGCAGCCTAAGTGGGGGGGCGAACTACGAGCAGTACTTC. Its protein is CASSLSGGANYEQYF. The V call is TRBV6-6, the J call TRBJ2-7; D possibly corresponds to TRBD2 (7 bases). This CDR3 region has 15 residues. The ends were cut back, 6 bases at V and 3 bases at J, with 18 bases in the middle. Germline CDR1 and CDR2: MNHNY and SVGAGI (reference sequence).

This CDR3 is CASSTGTSGGNEQFF. In DNA, the CDR3 is TGTGCCAGCAGCACCGGGACTAGCGGGGGTAATGAGCAGTTCTTC. The chain uses TRBV5-4 and TRBJ2-1; 14 bases fit TRBD2. V shed 4 bases and J 7 bases; nucleotides not matched to a gene: 4. Germline CDR1 and CDR2: SGHNT and YYREEE (reference sequence). CDR3 length: 15 residues.

The rearrangement joins TRBV10-2 to TRBJ2-1; 7 bases align to TRBD2. The CDR3 is 14 residues long. Germline loops: CDR1 WSHSY, CDR2 SAAADI. Trimming at V came to 4 bases and at J to 7 bases, leaving 7 bases not matched to a gene. CDR3 in DNA: TGCGCCAGCAGTGCCCAGCGGGGCCAAAATGAGCAGTTCTTC. It encodes CASSAQRGQNEQFF.

V usage is TRBV6-1 and J usage is TRBJ2-1; 10 bases are shared with TRBD1. The junction had 0 bases not matched to a gene; V was cut back by 1 base and J by 6 bases. This CDR3 is built from 14 residues. Germline V lookup: CDR1 MNHNS, CDR2 SASEGT. CDR3 nucleotides: TGTGCCAGCAGTGAAGGGACAGGGGGCAATGAGCAGTTCTTC. Translation gives CASSEGTGGNEQFF.

This chain uses TRBV4-1 with TRBJ1-5; no clear D. The germline CDR1 and CDR2 sequences are MGHRA and YSYEKL. The CDR3 totals 13 residues. V gave up 0 bases and J gave up 16 bases, with 16 bases separating them. The CDR3: CASSQDGQNSKHF. Here the CDR3 DNA reads TGCGCCAGCAGCCAAGATGGGCAGAACTCAAAACATTTT.